Below, 8 T cell receptor beta chains from the same sample are listed, as sequenced in a study of T-cell memory formation after mild COVID-19. TCRdb reanalysed the 5' RACE reads using MiXCR and keeps one entry per CDR3 protein. Among about 140,000 distinct CDR3 sequences listed, roughly a quarter were seen once. Material for sequencing was PBMCs or a T cell subset sorted from them (not recorded which). The receptors originated from an adult woman who had mild COVID-19 (a few samples of this study predate the infection). Cell type and time point are not known.

This clonotype was seen more than once but under ten times. The V gene is TRBV29-1, the J gene TRBJ2-1, with TRBD1 matching over 9 bases. Per germline, CDR1 SQVTM and CDR2 ANQGSEA. This CDR3 region has 14 residues. Trimming at V came to 2 bases and at J to 8 bases, leaving 7 bases not matched to a gene. The CDR3 DNA is TGCAGCGTTGAAAGGACAGGGGTCTGGGATGAGCAGTTCTTC. Its protein is CSVERTGVWDEQFF.

The table lists this clonotype with a few counts. The rearrangement joins TRBV5-6 to TRBJ2-5; 9 nucleotides match TRBD1. The CDR3 consists of 16 residues. The germline gives CDR1 SGHDT, CDR2 YYEEEE. Trimming took 2 bases from V and 2 from J; bases not matched to a gene: 7. CDR3 in amino acids: CASSFGTGFGQETQYF. The CDR3 DNA is TGTGCCAGCAGCTTTGGGACAGGGTTCGGACAAGAGACCCAGTACTTC.

This sequence joins TRBV30 and TRBJ1-6; 7 bases match TRBD1. Germline V lookup: CDR1 GTSNPN, CDR2 SVGIG (reference sequence). With V trimmed by 5 bases and J by 9 bases, 1 base remained unmatched. This CDR3 contains 11 residues. CDR3 sequence: CAWAGGSPLHF. CDR3 in DNA: TGTGCCTGGGCAGGGGGTTCACCCCTCCACTTT.

This chain links TRBV5-5 with TRBJ1-1; 7 nucleotides agree with TRBD1. This CDR3 contains 16 residues. Germline trimming cut 1 base from V and 0 bases from J; bases unmatched to any gene: 6. The germline gives CDR1 SGHKS, CDR2 YYEKEE (reference sequence). Here the CDR3 DNA reads TGTGCCAGCAGCTTGCCCCCAGACAGGGTGAACACTGAAGCTTTCTTT. Translating it yields CASSLPPDRVNTEAFF.

Only a few counts were recorded for this clonotype. The chain combines TRBV7-9 with TRBJ1-2; TRBD1 matches 8 bases. V lost 5 bases and J lost 5; bases outside the gene matches: 7. Germline-derived CDR1 and CDR2 are SEHNR and FQNEAQ (reference sequence). This CDR3 has 14 residues. Written as DNA, the CDR3 is TGTGCCAGCAGCCTTGGGGACAGGCAGTATGGCTACACCTTC. Its translation is CASSLGDRQYGYTF.

This clonotype was seen a few times. V usage is TRBV5-1 and J usage is TRBJ1-2; TRBD1 matches at 9 bases. The CDR3 spans 14 residues. V was clipped by 5 bases and J by 2 bases; unmatched bases: 4. From germline, CDR1 is SGHRS and CDR2 YFSETQ. CDR3 sequence reads: CASRPGTGNYGYTF. Here the CDR3 DNA reads TGCGCCAGCAGGCCCGGGACAGGGAACTATGGCTACACCTTC.

This chain links TRBV29-1 with TRBJ2-7, with 7 bases lining up with TRBD1. The germline CDR1 and CDR2 sequences are SQVTM and ANQGSEA. V lost 6 bases, J lost 0 bases, and 2 bases stayed unmatched. The CDR3 has 12 amino acids. For the CDR3, the DNA is TGCAGCGTCGGGACAGTCTCCTACGAGCAGTACTTC. Protein sequence: CSVGTVSYEQYF.

This clonotype was counted between two and nine times. The CDR3, as DNA: TGTGCCAGCAGCTCTGGACTAGCGGATTACTACAATGAGCAGTTCTTC. Its protein product is CASSSGLADYYNEQFF. The J gene is TRBJ2-1, the V gene TRBV5-6, with TRBD2 identical over 10 bases. This CDR3 has 16 amino acids. CDR1 and CDR2 from the germline V gene are SGHDT and YYEEEE. Trimming cost V 3 bases and J 3 bases; bases outside gene matches: 6.